These T cell receptor beta chains were read from a single sample in a study of OX40 agonist ivuxolimab in advanced cancers. The table came from immunoSEQ multiplex PCR; TCRdb's copy has only in-frame clones and leaves some out. Among approximately 50,000 clones listed, roughly 93% were seen once. The sequenced sample was CD4+ or CD8+ T cells sorted from blood, obtained in a trial of the OX40 agonist ivuxolimab. The receptors derive from an adult with an advanced solid tumor such as melanoma, head and neck, liver or kidney cancer. The CDR3 runs from the conserved cysteine through the conserved F or W. D genes are given only for firm matches. For some rows the clone size is stated as once, few or many, or as a class when expanded; others skip it.

>TRBV19|TRBJ2-7|TRBD2|once
CASSPGLVYEQYF
TGTGCCAGTAGTCCGGGACTAGTTTACGAGCAGTACTTC
>TRBV7-9|TRBJ2-7|NA|medium-sized
CASSLEFSSSPYEQYF
TGTGCCAGCAGCTTAGAATTTTCTAGTAGCCCCTACGAGCAGTACTTC
>TRBV9|TRBJ1-1|TRBD1|NA
CASSPRQGVGQAFF
TGTGCCAGCAGCCCAAGACAGGGCGTCGGGCAAGCTTTCTTT
>TRBV6-5|TRBJ2-1|NA|NA
CASSYSTQHEQFF
TGTGCCAGCAGTTACTCGACCCAGCACGAGCAGTTCTTC
>TRBV29-1|TRBJ2-1|NA|NA
CSSTPQGSYNEQFF
TGCAGCTCAACCCCCCAGGGATCGTACAATGAGCAGTTCTTC
>TRBV14|TRBJ2-3|NA|once
CASSRSGTSTDTQYF
TGTGCCAGCAGCCGCAGCGGAACTAGCACAGATACGCAGTATTTT
>TRBV27|TRBJ2-7|TRBD2|NA
CASSPSSGRLMYEQYF
TGTGCCAGCAGCCCCAGTAGCGGGAGATTGATGTACGAGCAGTACTTC
>TRBV9|TRBJ2-1|NA|NA
CASSVASTSIHEQFF
TGTGCCAGCAGCGTAGCTTCCACTAGCATCCATGAGCAGTTCTTC
>TRBV28|TRBJ2-1|TRBD2|NA
CASSLSGRWNEQFF
TGTGCCAGCAGTTTGTCCGGGAGGTGGAATGAGCAGTTCTTC
>TRBV7-3|TRBJ2-2|NA|NA
CATGRGGELFF
TGTGCCACCGGGCGAGGCGGGGAGCTGTTTTTT